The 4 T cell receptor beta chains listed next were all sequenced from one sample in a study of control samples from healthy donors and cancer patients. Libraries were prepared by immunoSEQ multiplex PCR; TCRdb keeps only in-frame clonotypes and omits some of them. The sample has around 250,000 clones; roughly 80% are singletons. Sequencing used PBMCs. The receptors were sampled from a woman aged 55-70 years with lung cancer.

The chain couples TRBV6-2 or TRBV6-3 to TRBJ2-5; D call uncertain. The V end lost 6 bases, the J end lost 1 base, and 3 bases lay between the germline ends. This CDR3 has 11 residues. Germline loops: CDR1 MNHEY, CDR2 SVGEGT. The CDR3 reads CASSRQETQYF. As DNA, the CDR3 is TGTGCCAGCAGCCGCCAAGAGACCCAGTACTTC.

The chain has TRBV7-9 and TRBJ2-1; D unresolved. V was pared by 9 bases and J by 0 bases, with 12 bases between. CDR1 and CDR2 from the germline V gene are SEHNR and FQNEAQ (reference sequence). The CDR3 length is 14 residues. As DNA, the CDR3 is TGTGCCAGTCAGGATACGAGCTCCTACAATGAGCAGTTCTTC. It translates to CASQDTSSYNEQFF.

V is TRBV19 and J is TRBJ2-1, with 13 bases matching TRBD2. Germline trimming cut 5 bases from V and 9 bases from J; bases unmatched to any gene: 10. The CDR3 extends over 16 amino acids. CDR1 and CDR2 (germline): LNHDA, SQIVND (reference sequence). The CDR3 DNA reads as TGTGCCAGTAGTCCCACTAGCGGGAGGGCCTTAGGTGAGCAGTTCTTC. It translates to CASSPTSGRALGEQFF. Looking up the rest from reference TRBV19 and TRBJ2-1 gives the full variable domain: DGGITQSPKYLFRKEGQNVTLSCEQNLNHDAMYWYRQDPGQGLRLIYYSQIVNDFQKGDIAEGYSVSREKKESFPLTVTSAQKNPTAFYLCASSPTSGRALGEQFFGPGTRLTVL.

CDR3 residues: CASSRRWTGSTGQETQYF. CDR3 sequence (DNA): TGTGCCAGCAGCCGGAGGTGGACAGGAAGTACGGGACAAGAGACCCAGTACTTC. The chain links TRBV11-2 to TRBJ2-5; 7 bases fit TRBD1. Germline loops: CDR1 SGHAT, CDR2 FQNNGV. V dropped 5 bases and J dropped 2; count of bases not matched to a gene: 17. The CDR3 runs to 18 residues.